Each of the 17 T cell receptor beta chains below was sequenced from the same sample in a study of CD8 T cells in Susac syndrome (dated by TCRdb to about 2019). Library prep was done by the immunoSEQ multiplex PCR assay. RNA was extracted with the RNeasy kit and 0.5 to 1 ug was reverse transcribed using random hexamers. In TCRdb, the public reads were trimmed at Q25 with fastp and aligned with MiXCR, with productive beta chains retained. CDR3 protein sequences are deduplicated, and each keeps its most common genes and DNA. Within this sample are 300,000 or so distinct CDR3 sequences, with about 90% of them counted one time only. The ten largest account for 0.065% of the sample. Source material: CD4+ T cells from PBMCs. The receptors shown here come from a human donor with multiple sclerosis.

The count of this clonotype is one. The chain carries TRBV20-1 and TRBJ2-1, with D possibly TRBD2 on 6 matching bases. Trimming took 5 bases from V and 4 from J, leaving 15 bases between them. The CDR3 spans 14 residues. Germline CDR1 reads DFQATT; CDR2 reads SNEGSKA (reference sequence). CDR3 coding DNA: TGCAGTGCTTTAGCGGAGGCGGGATACAATGAGCAGTTCTTC. Its translation: CSALAEAGYNEQFF.

This chain links TRBV4-2 with TRBJ1-6; D not certain. V was clipped by 3 bases and J by 5 bases, with 23 bases between them. Germline V gives CDR1 LGHNA, CDR2 YNFKEQ. The CDR3 is 19 amino acids. Here the CDR3 DNA reads TGTGCCAGCAGCCAGGTCATTGGGATGAGTCGGGGAGATAATTCACCCCTCCACTTT. The encoded protein is CASSQVIGMSRGDNSPLHF.

The J gene is TRBJ1-2, the V gene TRBV29-1; TRBD1 agrees at 10 bases. Germline values: CDR1 SQVTM, CDR2 ANQGSEA. V was pared by 6 bases and J by 7 bases, with 8 bases of the junction left unmatched. CDR3 size: 13 residues. The CDR3 bases are TGCAGCGTGGGGGACAGGGGATTTGGTGGCTACACCTTC. The encoded protein is CSVGDRGFGGYTF.

This chain connects TRBV7-9 to TRBJ2-7; D is unresolved. V was cut by 2 bases and J by 4 bases, with 24 bases left in between. Germline V lookup: CDR1 SEHNR, CDR2 FQNEAQ (reference sequence). This CDR3 comprises 18 residues. CDR3 amino acids: CASSLYGDGSLVKYEQYF. The CDR3 DNA follows: TGTGCCAGCAGCTTATATGGAGACGGTTCTCTGGTAAAATACGAGCAGTACTTC. Full variable domain (outside the CDR3, taken from reference TRBV7-9 and TRBJ2-7): DTGVSQNPRHKITKRGQNVTFRCDPISEHNRLYWYRQTLGQGPEFLTYFQNEAQLEKSRLLSDRFSAERPKGSFSTLEIQRTEQGDSAMYLCASSLYGDGSLVKYEQYFGPGTRLTVT.

Here the CDR3 reads CASSYSPRGTYEQYF. For the CDR3, the DNA is TGTGCCAGCAGTTACTCCCCGAGGGGAACCTACGAGCAGTACTTC. The chain uses TRBV6-5 and TRBJ2-7; tentatively, D is TRBD1 or TRBD2 (5 bases each). This CDR3 contains 15 residues. CDR1 is MNHEY and CDR2 is SVGAGI in the germline V gene. V lost 0 bases to trimming and J lost 2 bases, with 11 bases between them.

The count of this clonotype is one. The V call is TRBV2, the J call TRBJ2-7; D ambiguous. CDR3 length: 14 amino acids. Germline V gene sequence: CDR1 SNHLY, CDR2 FYNNEI. V dropped 6 bases and J dropped 2 bases, with 14 bases sitting between them. The CDR3 coding sequence is TGTGCCAGCAGGGCCTCACGGACCACCTACGAGCAGTACTTC. It is translated as CASRASRTTYEQYF. Complete variable domain (other parts from reference TRBV2 and TRBJ2-7): EPEVTQTPSHQVTQMGQEVILRCVPISNHLYFYWYRQILGQKVEFLVSFYNNEISEKSEIFDDQFSVERPDGSNFTLKIRSTKLEDSAMYFCASRASRTTYEQYFGPGTRLTVT.

The DNA of the CDR3 is TGTGCCAGCAGCCCTCGGTTCAACTCTGGAAACACCATATATTTT. Amino acids: CASSPRFNSGNTIYF. The J gene is TRBJ1-3, the V gene TRBV7-2, with no clear D. The CDR3 is 15 residues long. The V and J ends lost 5 bases and 0 bases respectively, with 11 bases between them. Germline values: CDR1 SGHTA, CDR2 FQGNSA.

The CDR3 DNA reads as TGCGCCAGCAGCCCAGGCAAGGGACTAGCGGGGGGGAGCTCCTACAATGAGCAGTTCTTC. Its translation: CASSPGKGLAGGSSYNEQFF. This rearrangement joins TRBV4-1 to TRBJ2-1, with TRBD2 identical over 16 bases. The V gene's germline CDR1 is MGHRA and CDR2 YSYEKL. The trim removed 4 bases at V and 0 bases at J, leaving 9 bases unmatched. The CDR3 runs to 20 residues.

The CDR3 loop reads CAWSVSFSGNTIYF. In DNA, the CDR3 is TGTGCCTGGAGTGTATCCTTCTCTGGAAACACCATATATTTT. The chain uses TRBV30 and TRBJ1-3; D not resolved. V was shortened by 0 bases and J by 0 bases, with 6 bases between the two germline ends. CDR1 is GTSNPN, CDR2 SVGIG, per germline (reference sequence). The CDR3 contains 14 residues.

This chain links TRBV6-5 with TRBJ1-2; D is undetermined. With 0 bases removed from V and 6 bases from J, the gap between germline ends came to 11 bases. The CDR3 consists of 14 residues. CDR1 and CDR2 (germline): MNHEY, SVGAGI. The CDR3 region is CASSYSNGIDGYTF. In DNA, the CDR3 is TGTGCCAGCAGTTACTCGAATGGAATCGATGGCTACACCTTC.

The chain joins TRBV7-2 to TRBJ2-1, with 9 bases aligning to TRBD2. J was trimmed by 2 bases and V by 4 bases; bases with no gene match: 6. The CDR3 contains 16 residues. Germline CDR1 is SGHTA and CDR2 is FQGNSA. In DNA, the CDR3 is TGTGCCAGCAGCTCCATAGCGGGAGACGCCTACAATGAGCAGTTCTTC. This translates into CASSSIAGDAYNEQFF. The full variable domain, in which reference TRBV7-2 and TRBJ2-1 provide the parts outside the CDR3, is GAGVSQSPSNKVTEKGKDVELRCDPISGHTALYWYRQSLGQGLEFLIYFQGNSAPDKSGLPSDRFSAERTGGSVSTLTIQRTQQEDSAVYLCASSSIAGDAYNEQFFGPGTRLTVL.

This chain uses TRBV12-3 or TRBV12-4 with TRBJ1-4; 9 positions agree with TRBD1. The CDR3 is 15 residues long. The junction had 4 bases not matched to a gene; V was cut back by 4 bases and J by 4 bases. As DNA, the CDR3 is TGTGCCAGCAGTTCGGGGACAGGGTATAATGAAAAACTGTTTTTT. It codes for CASSSGTGYNEKLFF.

Only a few counts were recorded for this clonotype. V and J are TRBV3-1 and TRBJ2-7, with 7 bases that match TRBD1. J was trimmed by 2 bases and V by 1 base; bases with no gene match: 5. Germline lookup yields CDR1 LGHDT and CDR2 YNNKEL (reference sequence). The CDR3 has 15 residues. Here the CDR3 DNA reads TGTGCCAGCAGCCAAGGGCGGACAGGCACCTACGAGCAGTACTTC. This translates into CASSQGRTGTYEQYF.

V and J are TRBV5-6 and TRBJ1-5; D remains ambiguous. Trimming removed 4 bases from V and 7 bases from J, with 12 bases in between. This CDR3 spans 13 amino acids. CDR1 is SGHDT, CDR2 YYEEEE, per germline. CDR3 bases: TGTGCCAGCAGCCTCATGGGGAGCCAGCCCCAGCATTTT. Residues: CASSLMGSQPQHF.

The chain uses TRBV9 and TRBJ2-2; D remains unclear. Looked up from germline, CDR1 is SGDLS and CDR2 is YYNGEE. The CDR3 runs to 16 residues. Trimming shortened V by 1 base and J by 0 bases, and 10 bases separated the two germline ends. DNA for the CDR3: TGTGCCAGCAGCGTATTAACGGACCCGAACACCGGGGAGCTGTTTTTT. It codes for CASSVLTDPNTGELFF.

V is TRBV6-5 and J is TRBJ1-2; D possibly corresponds to TRBD1 (5 bases). Germline CDR1 MNHEY, CDR2 SVGAGI. The length of the CDR3 is 13 residues. With 8 bases removed from V and 8 bases from J, the gap between germline ends came to 18 bases. As DNA, the CDR3 is TGTGCCAGCCGAATTCCCGGGACGAGCGGCTACACCTTC. This codes for CASRIPGTSGYTF.

The J gene is TRBJ1-1, the V gene TRBV3-1, with a weak D call TRBD1 (6 bases). Trimming pared 1 base from V and 9 bases from J, leaving 12 bases between. The CDR3 runs 13 residues. Germline V gene sequence: CDR1 LGHDT, CDR2 YNNKEL (reference sequence). The CDR3 DNA is TGTGCCAGCAGCCAAGGTGGGCAGGGGAAAGCTTTCTTT. This gives the protein CASSQGGQGKAFF.